The rows below give T cell receptor beta chains drawn from one sample of a study of T cells expressing NK-cell markers. Following a re-call of the 5' RACE reads, TCRdb has one entry per CDR3 protein and lacks DNA. Listed are 450,000 to 600,000 distinct CDR3 sequences; under 4.5% falls within the top ten. Sequencing was carried out using blood T cells: a sorted CD56 or NKG2C T cell subset, CD4+ or CD8+ T cells, or bulk PBMC T cells (not recorded which). These receptors were collected from a man in his late teens or twenties in good health. Both conserved end residues are part of each CDR3.

V	J	CDR3
TRBV6-2/TRBV6-3	TRBJ2-1	CASSYLSRNSYNEQFF
TRBV12-3/TRBV12-4	TRBJ2-1	CASSPGTSGRDEQFF
TRBV5-1	TRBJ2-1	CASSFGGQGGVPSYNEQFF
TRBV7-9	TRBJ2-1	CASSPDPSSPYNEQFF
TRBV20-1	TRBJ2-1	CSARDPRGLNEQFF
TRBV7-7	TRBJ2-5	CASSLAGTTGETQYF
TRBV5-1	TRBJ2-5	CASSLATSAVQETQYF
TRBV7-2	TRBJ2-7	CASSPESRYEQYF
TRBV27	TRBJ2-5	CASSLSKGWRQETQYF
TRBV29-1	TRBJ2-1	CSVDGTRNNEQFF
TRBV30	TRBJ2-6	CALGQGEWRANVLTF
TRBV27	TRBJ2-7	CASRGTGKGEQYF
TRBV24-1	TRBJ2-2	CATSDLGRGRGNTGELFF
TRBV29-1	TRBJ2-7	CSVRREASEQYF
TRBV5-1	TRBJ2-4	CASSLEGQGATRGYF
TRBV9	TRBJ2-2	CASSPLARVDTGELFF
TRBV28	TRBJ2-7	CASSLQLQGQEQYF
TRBV5-1	TRBJ2-5	CASRGMGLAGLTQYF
TRBV5-1	TRBJ2-1	CASSVPGPTDEQFF
TRBV20-1	TRBJ1-5	CSAGKTGGLQPQHF
TRBV29-1	TRBJ2-7	CVAEWGYEQYF
TRBV6-5	TRBJ1-5	CASSSPGGTGDSNQPQHF
TRBV20-1	TRBJ2-7	CSAGLPRTYEQYF
TRBV11-2	TRBJ2-1	CASSFPTSPLGVDEQFF
TRBV10-2	TRBJ2-1	CASSERGPWQFF
TRBV6-2/TRBV6-3	TRBJ2-7	CASSYESGRGLSYEQYF
TRBV20-1	TRBJ2-3	CSASHLAGNADTQYF
TRBV29-1	TRBJ2-1	CSVASGTSGRPSYNEQFF
TRBV19	TRBJ2-1	CASSRPLLEQFF
TRBV20-1	TRBJ1-4	CSANRGDEKLFF
TRBV12-5	TRBJ2-1	CASGLVRGGDYNEQFF
TRBV6-1	TRBJ2-1	CASGWVAGAGEQFF
TRBV7-2	TRBJ2-5	CASSTGQGIQETQYF
TRBV2	TRBJ2-5	CASSEGPGAYQETQYF
TRBV21-1	TRBJ2-1	CASSKARRDEQFF
TRBV5-1	TRBJ2-3	CASSFVPEATDTQYF
TRBV10-3	TRBJ2-1	CAISRGPGSPNEQFF
TRBV29-1	TRBJ2-3	CSVQTGGIDTDTQYF
TRBV12-3/TRBV12-4	TRBJ2-3	CASSPTGSTSGRFGDTQYF
TRBV5-1	TRBJ1-1	CASSTGLIYTEAFF
TRBV5-1	TRBJ2-5	CASSSAGGRQETQYF
TRBV29-1	TRBJ1-4	CSVTETGARNEKLFF
TRBV29-1	TRBJ2-3	CSVETGGSSVDTQYF
TRBV25-1	TRBJ2-7	CASSELTGGRSEQYF
TRBV12-3/TRBV12-4	TRBJ2-1	CASSPLGSGSFYNEQFF
TRBV5-1	TRBJ1-1	CASSLGDIMNTEAFF
TRBV5-5	TRBJ2-7	CASSWAPGDEQYF
TRBV12-3/TRBV12-4	TRBJ1-6	CASSLRYPDSPLHF
TRBV6-1	TRBJ2-2	CAVESLYTGELFF
TRBV10-3	TRBJ2-2	CAIKGASHGDTGELFF
TRBV29-1	TRBJ2-1	CSVDSGGLAKNEQFF
TRBV29-1	TRBJ2-1	CSVKWEGSYNEQFF
TRBV7-2	TRBJ2-7	CASSPNVYEQYF